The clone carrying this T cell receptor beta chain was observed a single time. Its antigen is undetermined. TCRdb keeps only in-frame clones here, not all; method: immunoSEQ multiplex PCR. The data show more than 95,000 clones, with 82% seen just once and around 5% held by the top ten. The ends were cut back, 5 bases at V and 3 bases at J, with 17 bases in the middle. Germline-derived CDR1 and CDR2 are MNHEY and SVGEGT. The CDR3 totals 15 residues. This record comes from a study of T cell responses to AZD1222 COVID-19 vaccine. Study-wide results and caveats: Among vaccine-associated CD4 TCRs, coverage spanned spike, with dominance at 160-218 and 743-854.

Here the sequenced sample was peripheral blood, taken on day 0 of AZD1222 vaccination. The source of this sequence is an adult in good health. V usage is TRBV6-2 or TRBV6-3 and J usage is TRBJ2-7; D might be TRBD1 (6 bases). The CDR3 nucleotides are TGTGCCAGCAGTGACCATCGGGACACTTTCTACGAGCAGTACTTC. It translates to CASSDHRDTFYEQYF.